At least ten counts were recorded for the clone carrying this T cell receptor beta chain. Amplification targeted TCR beta CDR3 regions from RNA transcripts. When the TCR CDR3 underwent first-round RT-PCR, the HTBI primer set was used. TCRdb analysed the multiplex PCR reads with MiXCR anew, one entry per CDR3 protein. The sample has about 590,000 distinct CDR3 sequences, over 12% seen once. The data originate from a study of T cells in Graves' hyperthyroidism and ophthalmopathy. V was pared by 5 bases and J by 5 bases, with 12 bases between. The CDR3 consists of 12 residues. Germline V gives CDR1 SQVTM, CDR2 ANQGSEA. Among ophthalmopathy patients, the Clinical Activity Score reached at least 3, the NOSPECS grade reached at least 4, and duration remained under 3 months.

J is TRBJ2-5 and V is TRBV29-1; D assignment may be TRBD1 or TRBD2 (6 bases each). The material sequenced was blood. The source is a woman aged 18-35 years with Graves' ophthalmopathy. The CDR3 sequence is CSVILGGETQYF. DNA of the CDR3: TGCAGCGTTATCTTAGGGGGGGAGACCCAGTACTTC.